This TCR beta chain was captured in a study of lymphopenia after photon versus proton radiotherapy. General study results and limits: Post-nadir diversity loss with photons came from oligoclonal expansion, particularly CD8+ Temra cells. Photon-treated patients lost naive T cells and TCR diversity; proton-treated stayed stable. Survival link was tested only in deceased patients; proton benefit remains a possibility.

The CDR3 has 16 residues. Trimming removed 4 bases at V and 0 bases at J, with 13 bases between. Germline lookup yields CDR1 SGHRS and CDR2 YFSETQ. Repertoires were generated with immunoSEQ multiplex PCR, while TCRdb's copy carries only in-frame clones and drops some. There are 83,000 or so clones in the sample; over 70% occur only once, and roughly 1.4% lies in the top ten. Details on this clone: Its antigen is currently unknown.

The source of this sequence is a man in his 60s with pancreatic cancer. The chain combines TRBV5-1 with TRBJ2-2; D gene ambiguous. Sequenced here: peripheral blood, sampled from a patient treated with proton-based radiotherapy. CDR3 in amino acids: CASSTTDMSNTGELFF. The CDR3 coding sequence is TGCGCCAGCAGCACCACCGACATGTCGAACACCGGGGAGCTGTTTTTT.